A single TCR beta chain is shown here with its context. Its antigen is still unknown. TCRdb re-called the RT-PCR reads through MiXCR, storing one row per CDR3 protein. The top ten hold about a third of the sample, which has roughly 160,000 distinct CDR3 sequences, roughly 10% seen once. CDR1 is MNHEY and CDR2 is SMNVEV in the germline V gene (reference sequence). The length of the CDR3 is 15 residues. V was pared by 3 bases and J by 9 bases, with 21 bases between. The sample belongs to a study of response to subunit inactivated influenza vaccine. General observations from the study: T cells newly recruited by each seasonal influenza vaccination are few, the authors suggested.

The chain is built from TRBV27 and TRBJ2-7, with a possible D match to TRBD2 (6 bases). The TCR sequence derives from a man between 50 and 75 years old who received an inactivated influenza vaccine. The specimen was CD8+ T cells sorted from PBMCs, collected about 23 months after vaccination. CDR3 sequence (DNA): TGTGCCAGCAGTTTCGTCGGCGTAGGACTACGAGTGCAGTACTTC. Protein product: CASSFVGVGLRVQYF.